The T cell receptor (beta chain) under discussion was sequenced for a study of cytomegalovirus exposure and HLA in healthy donors. Study background: Falling in the Caucasian-associated ancestry cluster were about four fifths of approximately 400 genotyped donors. Study observations and caveats: Cytomegalovirus status was reportedly diagnosed by the classifier with high specificity and sensitivity.

Points on this clone: Its matching antigen is unknown.

The CDR3 is 12 amino acids. Germline lookup yields CDR1 SGDLS and CDR2 YYNGEE. V shed 3 bases and J 11 bases; nucleotides not matched to a gene: 7. The PCR had 60 Vbeta and 13 Jbeta primers. The table came from immunoSEQ multiplex PCR; TCRdb's copy has only in-frame clones and leaves some out. The table has 50,000 to 60,000 clones, around three quarters seen once. V gene TRBV9 combines with J gene TRBJ1-1, with 7 bases identical to TRBD1. The sequence derives from a female donor in good health and CMV-seronegative. The sample was PBMCs. The CDR3 region is CASSGETGMAFF. The CDR3 DNA reads as TGTGCCAGCAGCGGGGAGACAGGGATGGCTTTCTTT.